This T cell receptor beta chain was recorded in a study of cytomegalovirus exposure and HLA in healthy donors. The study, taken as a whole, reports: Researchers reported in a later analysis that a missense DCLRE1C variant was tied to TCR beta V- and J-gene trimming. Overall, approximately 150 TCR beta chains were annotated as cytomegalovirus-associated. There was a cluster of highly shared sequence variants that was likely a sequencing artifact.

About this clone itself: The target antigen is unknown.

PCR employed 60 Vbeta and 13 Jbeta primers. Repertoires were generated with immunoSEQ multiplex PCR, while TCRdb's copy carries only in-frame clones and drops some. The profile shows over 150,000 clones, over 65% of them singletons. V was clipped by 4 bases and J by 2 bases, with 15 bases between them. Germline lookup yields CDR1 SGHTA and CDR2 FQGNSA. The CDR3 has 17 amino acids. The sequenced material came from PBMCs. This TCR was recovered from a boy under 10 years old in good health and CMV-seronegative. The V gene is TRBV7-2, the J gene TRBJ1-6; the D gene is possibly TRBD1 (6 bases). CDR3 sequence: CASSSTGIRAYNSPLHF. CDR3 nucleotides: TGTGCCAGCAGCTCAACAGGGATCCGCGCCTATAATTCACCCCTCCACTTT.